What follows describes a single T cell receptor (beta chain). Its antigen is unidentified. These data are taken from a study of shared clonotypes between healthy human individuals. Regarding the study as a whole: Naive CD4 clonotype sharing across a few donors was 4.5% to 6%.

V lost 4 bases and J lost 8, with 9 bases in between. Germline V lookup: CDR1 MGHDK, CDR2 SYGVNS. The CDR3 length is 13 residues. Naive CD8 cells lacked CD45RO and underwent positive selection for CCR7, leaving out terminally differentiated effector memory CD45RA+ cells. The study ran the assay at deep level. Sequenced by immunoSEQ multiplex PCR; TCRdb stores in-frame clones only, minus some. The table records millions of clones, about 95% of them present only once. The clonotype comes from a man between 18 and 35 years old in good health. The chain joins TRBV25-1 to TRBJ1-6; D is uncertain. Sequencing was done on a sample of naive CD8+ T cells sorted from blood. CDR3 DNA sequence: TGTGCCAGCAGTGCCCAAGGGCATTCACCCCTCCACTTT. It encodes CASSAQGHSPLHF.